This T cell receptor (beta chain) was sequenced for a study of blood T cells in healthy people across ages. Then a second PCR, running roughly 6 to 11 cycles, was carried out with a sample-barcoded 5' primer and a J-beta primer mix. TCRdb re-derived calls from the 5' RACE reads in MiXCR, one entry per CDR3 protein. The sample yields some 1.5 million distinct CDR3 sequences, approximately 28% seen once. Germline V gives CDR1 MNHEY, CDR2 SVGAGI. V gave up 2 bases and J gave up 8 bases, with 9 bases separating them. The CDR3 has 12 residues. This chain links TRBV6-5 with TRBJ1-2; D perhaps matches TRBD1 (6 bases). The sample consisted of blood. The origin of this receptor is a young woman in good health. The CDR3 sequence: CASSYKGGGYTF. Here the CDR3 DNA reads TGTGCCAGCAGTTACAAGGGGGGCGGCTACACCTTC.